A single sample is the source of the 22 T cell receptor beta chains below, sequenced in a study of control samples from healthy donors and cancer patients. Clones were sequenced by immunoSEQ multiplex PCR, and TCRdb holds only the in-frame ones, with some missing. The sample records about 220,000 clones, 85% to 95% being singletons. Sequencing was performed on blood. The source of these receptors is a man between 50 and 59 years old in good health.

J is TRBJ1-2 and V is TRBV6-6; 9 bases match TRBD1. The CDR3 covers 13 residues. V shed 10 bases, J shed 8 bases, and the junction held 11 bases outside the gene matches. The germline gives CDR1 MNHNY, CDR2 SVGAGI (reference sequence). The CDR3 spells CATMPGQGGGYTF. CDR3 nucleotide sequence: TGTGCCACCATGCCGGGACAGGGTGGGGGCTACACCTTC.

This chain links TRBV10-1 with TRBJ1-4, with a possible D match to TRBD1 (5 bases). Trimming shortened V by 5 bases and J by 7 bases, and 11 bases separated the two germline ends. Germline V gene data show CDR1 as WNHNN and CDR2 as SYGVQD (reference sequence). This CDR3 comprises 13 residues. Here the CDR3 reads CASSRGAGEKLFF. In nucleotides, the CDR3 is TGCGCCAGCAGTCGAGGGGCAGGTGAAAAACTGTTTTTT.

The J gene is TRBJ1-6, the V gene TRBV5-5, with 9 positions matching TRBD1. The CDR3 has 16 residues. The ends lost 4 bases at V and 10 bases at J; junction bases unmatched: 12. Germline V gene data show CDR1 as SGHKS and CDR2 as YYEKEE (reference sequence). The CDR3: CASSPPGGQGISPLHF. The CDR3 region has the DNA TGTGCCAGCAGCCCACCAGGAGGACAGGGGATCTCACCCCTCCACTTT.

V usage is TRBV19 and J usage is TRBJ1-3, with D uncertain. Trimming stripped 3 bases from V and 4 bases from J, with 4 bases between. CDR3 length: 12 residues. Germline-derived CDR1 and CDR2 are LNHDA and SQIVND (reference sequence). The CDR3, as DNA: TGTGCCAGTAGTATGAGGGGAAACACCATATATTTT. Its translation is CASSMRGNTIYF.

The chain employs TRBV18 and TRBJ1-4; D not resolved. CDR3 length: 11 amino acids. V lost 3 bases and J lost 8, with 4 bases in between. Germline CDR1 KGHSH, CDR2 LQKENI. The CDR3 DNA follows: TGTGCCAGCTCACCGGGGGAAAAACTGTTTTTT. Its protein product is CASSPGEKLFF.

This chain uses TRBV27 with TRBJ1-3; D is possibly TRBD1 (6 bases). The V gene lost 2 bases and the J gene lost 2 bases, with 22 bases spanning the gap. Germline values: CDR1 MNHEY, CDR2 SMNVEV (reference sequence). The CDR3 contains 19 residues. The CDR3 DNA reads as TGTGCCAGCAGTTTAGGCGGGGGGCGGGGGAGGATTCCTGGAAACACCATATATTTT. Its protein is CASSLGGGRGRIPGNTIYF.

This clone was seen once. The rearrangement links TRBV2 to TRBJ2-2; maybe TRBD1 (6 bases). The germline V gene has CDR1 SNHLY and CDR2 FYNNEI. The CDR3 totals 14 residues. V lost 4 bases and J 1 base, leaving 7 bases between the germline ends. DNA of the CDR3: TGTGCCAGCAGTGCGGACAGGAACACCGGGGAGCTGTTTTTT. Translation: CASSADRNTGELFF.

The chain combines TRBV6-2 or TRBV6-3 with TRBJ1-4; D is unclear. V was shortened by 5 bases and J by 7 bases, with 8 bases between the two germline ends. The germline V gene encodes CDR1 MNHEY and CDR2 SVGEGT. This CDR3 comprises 12 residues. CDR3 in amino acids: CASSPWGEKLFF. In DNA form, the CDR3 reads TGTGCCAGCAGTCCCTGGGGTGAAAAACTGTTTTTT.

This rearrangement joins TRBV29-1 to TRBJ1-5, with D perhaps matching TRBD1 (5 bases). Germline assignment: CDR1 SQVTM and CDR2 ANQGSEA. V was pared by 6 bases and J by 7 bases, with 13 bases between. This CDR3 has 12 residues. The CDR3: CSVGEQAQPQHF. The CDR3 region has the DNA TGCAGCGTGGGGGAACAGGCCCAGCCCCAGCATTTT.

This sequence joins TRBV9 and TRBJ2-5, with 12 bases identical to TRBD2. This CDR3 has 14 residues. Trimming cost V 8 bases and J 0 bases; bases outside gene matches: 2. CDR1 is SGDLS and CDR2 is YYNGEE in the germline V gene. The CDR3 reads CASGLAGHQETQYF. The CDR3, as DNA: TGTGCCAGTGGACTAGCGGGACACCAAGAGACCCAGTACTTC.

The chain links TRBV28 to TRBJ1-4; no clear D. Germline loops: CDR1 MDHEN, CDR2 SYDVKM. The CDR3 length is 16 residues. Trimming removed 3 bases at V and 4 bases at J, with 15 bases between. The CDR3 nucleotides are TGTGCCAGCAGTTTCCCTCGGGAGGGAGGTAATGAAAAACTGTTTTTT. Translation gives CASSFPREGGNEKLFF.

This chain uses TRBV27 with TRBJ1-2, with D uncertain. Germline CDR1 is MNHEY and CDR2 is SMNVEV (reference sequence). The CDR3 contains 13 residues. V was clipped by 5 bases and J by 4 bases, with 11 bases between them. The CDR3 DNA follows: TGTGCCAGCAGTAGCTGGGAGGGCTATGGCTACACCTTC. Its translation: CASSSWEGYGYTF.

The chain links TRBV2 to TRBJ1-1; D unresolved. Trimming pared 5 bases from V and 0 bases from J, leaving 7 bases between. There are 13 residues in the CDR3. Germline values: CDR1 SNHLY, CDR2 FYNNEI. CDR3: CASSQKVNTEAFF. The CDR3 nucleotides are TGTGCCAGCAGTCAGAAGGTGAACACTGAAGCTTTCTTT.

This chain links TRBV10-3 with TRBJ2-7; tentatively, D is TRBD1 or TRBD2 (6 bases each). The CDR3 runs 13 residues. Trimming removed 10 bases from V and 6 bases from J, with 19 bases in between. The germline gives CDR1 ENHRY, CDR2 SYGVKD. The chain's CDR3 is CATGEQGTAEQYV. The CDR3 DNA reads as TGTGCCACGGGGGAACAGGGTACGGCCGAGCAGTACGTC.

The V gene is TRBV15, the J gene TRBJ1-3; possibly TRBD1 for D (5 bases). Trimming removed 0 bases from V and 4 bases from J, with 13 bases in between. The germline CDR1 and CDR2 sequences are LNHNV and YYDKDF (reference sequence). The CDR3 consists of 16 residues. The CDR3 nucleotides read TGTGCCACCAGCAGAGATCTTCCAGGGTGGGGAAACACCATATATTTT. It encodes CATSRDLPGWGNTIYF.

The chain employs TRBV28 and TRBJ1-6, with 9 bases that match TRBD1. Germline CDR1 reads MDHEN; CDR2 reads SYDVKM. V lost 5 bases and J lost 10; bases outside the gene matches: 6. The CDR3 consists of 14 residues. CDR3 amino acids: CASSLGQGFSPLHF. The CDR3 DNA reads TGTGCCAGCAGTCTAGGACAGGGGTTCTCACCCCTCCACTTT.

V usage is TRBV2 and J usage is TRBJ2-6; 9 bases line up with TRBD1. CDR3 size: 15 residues. Looked up from germline, CDR1 is SNHLY and CDR2 is FYNNEI. The V and J ends lost 7 bases and 3 bases, in that order; junction bases with no gene match: 4. CDR3 coding DNA: TGTGCCAGCATTGCGGACAGGGGTGGGGCCAACGTCCTGACTTTC. This translates into CASIADRGGANVLTF.

This chain joins TRBV29-1 and TRBJ2-1, with a possible D match to TRBD2 (5 bases). In germline, CDR1 is SQVTM, CDR2 ANQGSEA. The CDR3 covers 13 residues. V was pared by 3 bases and J by 14 bases, with 20 bases between. The CDR3 DNA follows: TGCAGCGTTGAGAGATTGGCGGACTCGTTGGAGTTCTTC. This encodes CSVERLADSLEFF.

The chain uses TRBV9 and TRBJ1-4, with D possibly matching TRBD1 (6 bases). The V gene lost 4 bases and the J gene lost 8 bases, with 15 bases spanning the gap. This CDR3 region has 14 residues. In germline, CDR1 is SGDLS, CDR2 YYNGEE. The CDR3 is CASSSRATGEKLFF. The CDR3 nucleotides are TGTGCCAGCAGCTCCCGGGCCACAGGGGAAAAACTGTTTTTT. The variable domain in full, with the rest retrieved from reference TRBV9 and TRBJ1-4, is DSGVTQTPKHLITATGQRVTLRCSPRSGDLSVYWYQQSLDQGLQFLIQYYNGEERAKGNILERFSAQQFPDLHSELNLSSLELGDSALYFCASSSRATGEKLFFGSGTQLSVL.

This clone showed up just once. This chain connects TRBV3-1 (or the pseudogene TRBV3-2) to TRBJ2-1; no firm D call. This CDR3 has 14 residues. The germline CDR1 and CDR2 sequences are LGHDT and YNNKEL (reference sequence). V was clipped by 6 bases and J by 7 bases, with 16 bases between them. In DNA, the CDR3 is TGTGCCAGCAGGCAGGACCAGCGTAGGAATGAGCAGTTCTTC. Its translation: CASRQDQRRNEQFF.

The chain employs TRBV27 and TRBJ2-1, with TRBD1 identical over 7 bases. Germline loops: CDR1 MNHEY, CDR2 SMNVEV (reference sequence). After removal of 1 base from V and 9 bases from J, the junction contained 9 bases not matched to a gene. The CDR3 loop spans 15 amino acids. Written as DNA, the CDR3 is TGTGCCAGCAGTTTATGGGGACAGTATAAAGTTGAGCAGTTCTTC. Amino acid sequence: CASSLWGQYKVEQFF.

The chain recombines TRBV12-3 or TRBV12-4 with TRBJ1-5; D ambiguous. The CDR3 is 12 residues long. Trimming cost V 7 bases and J 2 bases, with 6 bases left between them. The CDR3 spells CASTQRNQPQHF. DNA for the CDR3: TGTGCCAGCACCCAGCGCAATCAGCCCCAGCATTTT.